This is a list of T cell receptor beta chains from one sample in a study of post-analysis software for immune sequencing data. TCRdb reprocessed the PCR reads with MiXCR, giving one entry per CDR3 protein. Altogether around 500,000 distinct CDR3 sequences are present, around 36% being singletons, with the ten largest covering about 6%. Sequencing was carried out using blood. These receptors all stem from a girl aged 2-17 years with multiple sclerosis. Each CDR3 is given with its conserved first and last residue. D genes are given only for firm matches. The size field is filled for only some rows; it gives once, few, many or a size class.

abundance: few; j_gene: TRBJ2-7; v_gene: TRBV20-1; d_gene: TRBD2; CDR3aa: CSASPSGGPLYEQYF; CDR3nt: TGCAGTGCTAGTCCTAGCGGGGGCCCCCTCTACGAGCAGTACTTC
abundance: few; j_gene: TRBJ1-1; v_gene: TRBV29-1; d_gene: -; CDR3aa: CSVDSGSTEAFF; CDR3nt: TGCAGCGTTGACAGTGGGTCCACTGAAGCTTTCTTT
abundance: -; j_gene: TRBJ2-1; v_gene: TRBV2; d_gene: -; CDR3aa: CASSEGPVPDYNEQFF; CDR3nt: TGTGCCAGCAGTGAAGGTCCAGTCCCAGATTACAATGAGCAGTTCTTC
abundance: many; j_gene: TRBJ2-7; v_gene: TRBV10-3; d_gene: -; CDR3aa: CAISEHREYEQYF; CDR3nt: TGTGCCATCAGTGAACACAGGGAGTACGAGCAGTACTTC
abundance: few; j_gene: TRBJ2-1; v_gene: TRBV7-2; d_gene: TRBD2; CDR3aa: CTSSPSGTIEQFF; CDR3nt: TGTACCAGCAGCCCATCGGGGACTATTGAGCAGTTCTTC
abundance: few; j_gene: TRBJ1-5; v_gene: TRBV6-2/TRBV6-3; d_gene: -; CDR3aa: CASSSGSHQPQHF; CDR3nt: TGTGCCAGCAGTTCAGGTTCGCACCAGCCCCAGCATTTT
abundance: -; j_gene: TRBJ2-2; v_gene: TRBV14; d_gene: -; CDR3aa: CASSPFSGELFF; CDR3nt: TGTGCCAGCAGCCCTTTCAGCGGGGAGCTGTTTTTT
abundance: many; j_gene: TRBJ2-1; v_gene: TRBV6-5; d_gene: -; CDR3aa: CASSYSRGRGEQFF; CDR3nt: TGTGCCAGCAGTTACTCGCGAGGGCGGGGTGAGCAGTTCTTC
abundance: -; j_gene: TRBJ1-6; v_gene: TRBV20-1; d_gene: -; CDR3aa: CSARDRGEPPYNSPLHF; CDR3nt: TGCAGTGCTAGAGATCGTGGTGAGCCGCCGTATAATTCACCCCTCCACTTT
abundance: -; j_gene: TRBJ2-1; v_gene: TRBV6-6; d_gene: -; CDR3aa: CASRDGAGEQFF; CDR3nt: TGTGCCAGCAGGGACGGGGCGGGTGAGCAGTTCTTC
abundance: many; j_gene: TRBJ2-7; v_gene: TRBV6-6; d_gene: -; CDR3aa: CASSPGTPYEQYF; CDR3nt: TGTGCCAGCAGTCCCGGGACACCCTACGAGCAGTACTTC
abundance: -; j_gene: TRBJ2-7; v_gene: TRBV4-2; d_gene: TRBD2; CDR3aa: CASSQDWTSGEQYF; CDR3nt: TGTGCCAGCAGCCAAGACTGGACTAGCGGAGAGCAGTACTTC
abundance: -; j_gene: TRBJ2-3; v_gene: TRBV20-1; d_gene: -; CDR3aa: CSALSTDTQYF; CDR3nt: TGCAGTGCTCTCAGCACAGATACGCAGTATTTT
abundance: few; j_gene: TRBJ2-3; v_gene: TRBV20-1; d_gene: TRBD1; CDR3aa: CSAPGQGRDTQYF; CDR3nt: TGCAGTGCGCCAGGACAGGGGCGGGATACGCAGTATTTT
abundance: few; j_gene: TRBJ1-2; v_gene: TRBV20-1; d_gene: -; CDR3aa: CSARIGTPNYGYTF; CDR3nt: TGCAGTGCTAGAATAGGGACACCTAACTATGGCTACACCTTC
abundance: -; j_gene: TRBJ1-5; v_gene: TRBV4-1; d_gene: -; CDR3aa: CASSQVGTGPQHF; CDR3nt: TGCGCCAGCAGCCAAGTAGGAACAGGGCCCCAGCATTTT
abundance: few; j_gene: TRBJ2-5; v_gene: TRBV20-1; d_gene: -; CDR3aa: CSARDWAAGNQYF; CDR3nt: TGCAGTGCTAGAGATTGGGCAGCTGGTAACCAGTACTTC
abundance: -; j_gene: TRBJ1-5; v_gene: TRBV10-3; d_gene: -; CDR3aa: CAISDRQVSNQPQHF; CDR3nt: TGTGCCATCAGTGACCGACAGGTTAGCAATCAGCCCCAGCATTTT
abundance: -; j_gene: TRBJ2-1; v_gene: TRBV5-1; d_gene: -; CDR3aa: CASSFGQLPYNEQFF; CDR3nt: TGCGCCAGCAGCTTCGGACAGCTGCCGTACAATGAGCAGTTCTTC
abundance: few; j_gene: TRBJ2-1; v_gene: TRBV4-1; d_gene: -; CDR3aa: CASSQPGGVEQFF; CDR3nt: TGCGCCAGCAGCCAACCCGGAGGGGTCGAGCAGTTCTTC
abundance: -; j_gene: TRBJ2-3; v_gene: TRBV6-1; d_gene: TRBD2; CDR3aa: CASSALVASGGTDTQYF; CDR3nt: TGTGCCAGCAGTGCGTTAGTAGCGAGCGGGGGGACAGATACGCAGTATTTT
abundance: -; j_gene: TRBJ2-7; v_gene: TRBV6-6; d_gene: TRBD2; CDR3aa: CASSRTSGGTHEQYF; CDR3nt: TGTGCCAGCAGCCGGACTAGCGGGGGAACGCATGAGCAGTACTTC
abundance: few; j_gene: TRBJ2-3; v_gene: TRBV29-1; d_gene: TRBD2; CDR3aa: CSVAGTSGGDTDTQYF; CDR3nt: TGCAGCGTCGCCGGGACTAGCGGGGGGGACACAGATACGCAGTATTTT
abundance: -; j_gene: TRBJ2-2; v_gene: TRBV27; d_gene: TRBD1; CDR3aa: CAGSGISGQASTGELFF; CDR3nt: TGTGCCGGCAGTGGTATATCGGGACAGGCGTCCACCGGGGAGCTGTTTTTT
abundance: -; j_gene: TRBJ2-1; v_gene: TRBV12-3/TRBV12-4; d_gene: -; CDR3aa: CASSKGFGDPLVGEQFF; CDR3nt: TGTGCCAGCAGCAAGGGGTTCGGGGACCCGCTTGTCGGTGAGCAGTTCTTC
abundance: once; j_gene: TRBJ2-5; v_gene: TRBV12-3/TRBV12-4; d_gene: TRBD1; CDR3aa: CASSPPLGQALPSQETQYF; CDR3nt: TGTGCCAGCAGTCCCCCCCTAGGACAGGCGTTACCTTCCCAAGAGACCCAGTACTTC
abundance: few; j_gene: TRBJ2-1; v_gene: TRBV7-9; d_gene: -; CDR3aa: CASRPSRVHNEQFF; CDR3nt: TGTGCCAGCAGACCTAGCAGGGTACACAATGAGCAGTTCTTC
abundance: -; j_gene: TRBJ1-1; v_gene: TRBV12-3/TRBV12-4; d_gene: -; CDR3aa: CASSLGWQINTEAFF; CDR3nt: TGTGCCAGCAGTTTAGGGTGGCAAATTAACACTGAAGCTTTCTTT
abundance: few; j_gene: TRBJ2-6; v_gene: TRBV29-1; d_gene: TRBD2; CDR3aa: CSGGEGTNVLTF; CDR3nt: TGCAGCGGCGGGGAGGGGACCAACGTCCTGACTTTC
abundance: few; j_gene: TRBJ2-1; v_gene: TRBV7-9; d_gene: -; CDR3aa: CASSLWGDNEQFF; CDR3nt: TGTGCCAGCAGCTTATGGGGCGACAATGAGCAGTTCTTC
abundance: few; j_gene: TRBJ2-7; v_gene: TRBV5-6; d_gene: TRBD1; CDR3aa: CASSLGDRGAREQYF; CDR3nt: TGTGCCAGCAGCTTGGGGGACAGGGGTGCGCGCGAGCAGTACTTC
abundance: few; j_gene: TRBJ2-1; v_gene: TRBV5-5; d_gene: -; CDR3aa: CASSPRSPVLRSSYNEQFF; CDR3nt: TGTGCCAGCAGCCCCCGATCTCCGGTCCTGCGGAGCTCCTACAATGAGCAGTTCTTC
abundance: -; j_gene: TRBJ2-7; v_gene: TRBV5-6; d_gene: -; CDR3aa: CASSAGQEAYEQYF; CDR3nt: TGTGCCAGCAGCGCCGGGCAGGAAGCCTACGAGCAGTACTTC
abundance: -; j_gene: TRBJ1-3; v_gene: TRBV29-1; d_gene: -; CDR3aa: CSVTGTSGNTIYF; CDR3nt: TGCAGCGTCACAGGGACCTCTGGAAACACCATATATTTT
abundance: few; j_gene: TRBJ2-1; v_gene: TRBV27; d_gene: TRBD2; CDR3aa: CASSLRTSGGAGNEQFF; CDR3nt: TGTGCCAGCAGTTTAAGGACTAGCGGGGGAGCGGGGAATGAGCAGTTCTTC
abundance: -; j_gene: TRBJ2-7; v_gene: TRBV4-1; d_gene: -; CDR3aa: CASSQVSRGARTYEQYF; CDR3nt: TGCGCCAGCAGCCAAGTCAGTCGGGGGGCTAGAACCTACGAGCAGTACTTC
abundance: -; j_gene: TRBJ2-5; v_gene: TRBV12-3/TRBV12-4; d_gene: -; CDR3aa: CASSLVDETQYF; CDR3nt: TGTGCCAGCAGCCTGGTGGACGAGACCCAGTACTTC
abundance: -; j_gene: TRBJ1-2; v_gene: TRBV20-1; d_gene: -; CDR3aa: CSARGWGDNDLPGYTF; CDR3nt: TGCAGTGCTAGAGGATGGGGGGACAATGATCTTCCTGGCTACACCTTC
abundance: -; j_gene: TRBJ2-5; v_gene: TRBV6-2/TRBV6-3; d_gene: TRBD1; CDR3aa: CASSPQGVLGGRQETQYF; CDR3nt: TGTGCCAGCAGTCCTCAAGGCGTTCTAGGGGGCAGGCAAGAGACCCAGTACTTC
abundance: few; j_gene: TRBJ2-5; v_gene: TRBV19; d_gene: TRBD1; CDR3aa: CASSIGQGKETQYF; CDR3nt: TGTGCCAGTAGTATAGGACAGGGAAAAGAGACCCAGTACTTC
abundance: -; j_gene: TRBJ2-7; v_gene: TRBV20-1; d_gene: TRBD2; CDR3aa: CSARGGGGSLYEQYF; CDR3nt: TGCAGTGCTAGAGGCGGGGGAGGGTCTCTCTACGAGCAGTACTTC
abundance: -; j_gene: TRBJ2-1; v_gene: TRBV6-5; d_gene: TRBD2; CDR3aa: CASSYSTSGGWFF; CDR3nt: TGTGCCAGCAGTTACTCGACTAGCGGGGGGTGGTTCTTC
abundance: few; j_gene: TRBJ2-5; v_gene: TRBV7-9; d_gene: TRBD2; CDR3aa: CASSLAEGVAGGTWETQYF; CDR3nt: TGTGCCAGCAGCTTAGCGGAAGGGGTAGCGGGGGGGACCTGGGAGACCCAGTACTTC
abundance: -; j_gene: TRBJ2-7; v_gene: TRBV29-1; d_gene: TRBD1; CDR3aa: CSGKSGTDEQYF; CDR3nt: TGCAGCGGGAAGTCCGGGACAGACGAGCAGTACTTC
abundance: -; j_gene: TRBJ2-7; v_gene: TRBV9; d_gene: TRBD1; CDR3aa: CASSVAGTGYYEQYF; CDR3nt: TGTGCCAGCAGCGTAGCCGGGACAGGGTACTACGAGCAGTACTTC
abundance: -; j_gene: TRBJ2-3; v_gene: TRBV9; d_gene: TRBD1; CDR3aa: CASSALPAGQGAADTQYF; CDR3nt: TGTGCCAGCAGCGCCCTACCCGCTGGACAGGGGGCGGCAGATACGCAGTATTTT